The source of this T cell receptor beta chain is a study of blood T cell repertoires in COVID-19. Clones were read by immunoSEQ multiplex PCR, and TCRdb kept only the in-frame ones, dropping some. Among around 370,000 clones listed, around 87% were seen once. The material sequenced was peripheral blood. This TCR came from a woman aged 45-59 years with COVID-19, enrolled during active disease.

The CDR3: CASSHPGLAENEQFF. CDR3 DNA: TGTGCCAGCAGCCACCCGGGACTAGCGGAGAATGAGCAGTTCTTC. The rearrangement links TRBV3-1 (or the pseudogene TRBV3-2) to TRBJ2-1; 11 nucleotides align to TRBD2. Germline loops: CDR1 LGHDT, CDR2 YNNKEL (reference sequence). V lost 3 bases to trimming and J lost 7 bases; unmatched junction nucleotides: 5. CDR3 size: 15 residues.